One T cell receptor (beta chain) is described in this entry. This sample was taken from a study of blood T cells in healthy people across ages. V dropped 1 base and J dropped 6 bases, with 12 bases sitting between them. The CDR3 sequence is 14 residues long. Germline CDR1 and CDR2: SGHNT and YENEEA. Through a sample-barcoded 5' primer and a J-beta primer mix, a second PCR was run for roughly 6 to 11 cycles. TCRdb independently ran MiXCR on the 5' RACE reads; one entry per CDR3 protein. This table holds around 870,000 distinct CDR3 sequences, 29% found once. This TCR derives from a woman of 80 years or more in good health. The chain couples TRBV11-3 to TRBJ1-1; perhaps TRBD1 as D (5 bases). The sample was blood. CDR3 nucleotide sequence: TGTGCCAGCAGCTTAGCCCGCGGGGGGTCTGAAGCTTTCTTT. Its translation is CASSLARGGSEAFF.